Presented here are 31 T cell receptor beta chains from one specimen sequenced in a study of T cell changes during pregnancy in multiple sclerosis. Here immunoSEQ multiplex PCR was the method, and the copy in TCRdb shows in-frame clones only, minus some. This table has approximately 60,000 clones, 80% to 95% appearing once. The starting material was peripheral blood, obtained after pregnancy. Every receptor here comes from a female donor in good health, enrolled as a control in a pregnancy study.

CDR3 in DNA: TGTGCCAGCAGCTTGGCGGCCCTAGCGGGTTACAATGAGCAGTTCTTC. Its protein is CASSLAALAGYNEQFF. The V and J genes are TRBV5-4 and TRBJ2-1, with 8 positions matching TRBD2. V lost 0 bases and J lost 4; bases outside the gene matches: 6. CDR1 is SGHNT and CDR2 is YYREEE in the germline V gene (reference sequence). CDR3 length: 16 amino acids.

The V and J genes are TRBV14 and TRBJ1-3; tentative D call: TRBD1 (5 bases). The ends were cut back, 4 bases at V and 0 bases at J, with 13 bases in the middle. The length of the CDR3 is 16 residues. CDR1 is SGHDN and CDR2 is FVKESK in the germline V gene. In nucleotides, the CDR3 is TGTGCCAGCAGCCCGACGGGACTGAACTCTGGAAACACCATATATTTT. This encodes CASSPTGLNSGNTIYF. The variable domain in full, completed from reference TRBV14 and TRBJ1-3, reads EAGVTQFPSHSVIEKGQTVTLRCDPISGHDNLYWYRRVMGKEIKFLLHFVKESKQDESGMPNNRFLAERTGGTYSTLKVQPAELEDSGVYFCASSPTGLNSGNTIYFGEGSWLTVV.

The V call is TRBV15, the J call TRBJ2-5; tentative D call: TRBD1 (6 bases). The tail of the sequence fits TRBJ2-7 better, so the J call may be wrong. Germline CDR1 reads LNHNV; CDR2 reads YYDKDF (reference sequence). The CDR3 totals 16 residues. The CDR3 loop reads CATSPSQGIKFYEQYF. The CDR3 DNA sequence: TGTGCCACCAGCCCGTCCCAGGGGATAAAGTTTTACGAGCAGTACTTC.

This clone was counted only a few times. The chain carries TRBV10-3 and TRBJ1-5; 7 bases are a match to TRBD1. Losses at the gene ends were 6 bases for V and 6 bases for J; bases not matched to a gene: 5. The CDR3 is made up of 13 amino acids. Germline assignment: CDR1 ENHRY and CDR2 SYGVKD. The CDR3 loop reads CAISFDRAQPQHF. CDR3 DNA: TGTGCCATCAGCTTCGACAGGGCTCAGCCCCAGCATTTT.

This clone showed up many times. The chain is built from TRBV21-1 and TRBJ1-5; the table's D call of TRBD1 was not tested on the DNA. TRBV21-1 is reported as a pseudogene. The CDR3 covers 17 residues. CDR3 sequence (DNA): TGTGCCAGCAGCAGCCTCCCAGGGGGCGGGAGCAATCAGCCCCAGCATTTT. Encoded protein: CASSSLPGGGSNQPQHF.

The rearrangement joins TRBV19 to TRBJ1-1, with 9 bases lining up with TRBD1. The CDR3 loop spans 13 amino acids. The V segment lost 5 bases and the J segment 5 bases; nucleotides outside the gene matches: 3. Germline V gives CDR1 LNHDA, CDR2 SQIVND (reference sequence). The CDR3 protein is CASSGTGRTEAFF. CDR3 DNA: TGTGCCAGTAGTGGGACAGGGAGGACTGAAGCTTTCTTT.

The chain carries TRBV6-5 and TRBJ1-4; possible D gene TRBD1, 5 bases. Germline CDR1 and CDR2: MNHEY and SVGAGI. V was trimmed by 0 bases and J by 8 bases, leaving 16 bases between them. The CDR3 contains 16 residues. In nucleotides, the CDR3 is TGTGCCAGCAGTTACTCTCTATCAGGGTGGCGCGAAAAACTGTTTTTT. Its protein is CASSYSLSGWREKLFF.

The chain couples TRBV21-1 to TRBJ2-5; the table's TRBD2 call for D was not verified on the DNA. TRBV21-1 is listed as a pseudogene. The CDR3 is 18 residues long. The CDR3 spells CASSAPGRVMAYRETQYF. The CDR3 DNA is TGTGCCAGCAGCGCCCCGGGTCGGGTAATGGCCTACCGAGAGACCCAGTACTTC.

This chain connects TRBV9 to TRBJ1-2, with 10 bases matching TRBD1. CDR3 length: 16 residues. The ends lost 4 bases at V and 2 bases at J; junction bases unmatched: 8. Germline V lookup: CDR1 SGDLS, CDR2 YYNGEE. CDR3 sequence reads: CASSLDRGGRNYGYTF. The CDR3 coding sequence is TGTGCCAGCAGCTTGGACAGGGGGGGAAGGAACTATGGCTACACCTTC.

The CDR3 region is CASSTTGTAIGELFF. CDR3 coding DNA: TGTGCCAGCTCGACCACCGGGACAGCGATCGGGGAGCTGTTTTTT. The chain carries TRBV18 and TRBJ2-2; TRBD1 agrees at 7 bases. The CDR3 spans 15 residues. The V segment lost 6 bases and the J segment 7 bases; nucleotides outside the gene matches: 11. Germline loops: CDR1 KGHSH, CDR2 LQKENI.

The CDR3 region has the DNA TGCAGCGTTTGGGCCCCAGCTAACTATGGCTACACCTTC. Protein: CSVWAPANYGYTF. The rearrangement links TRBV29-1 to TRBJ1-2; D uncertain. This CDR3 is built from 13 residues. Trimming cost V 5 bases and J 0 bases, with 10 bases left between them. The germline gives CDR1 SQVTM, CDR2 ANQGSEA.

The chain combines TRBV7-9 with TRBJ1-1; TRBD1 matches at 8 bases. The germline CDR1 and CDR2 sequences are SEHNR and FQNEAQ (reference sequence). V shed 3 bases and J 1 base; nucleotides not matched to a gene: 10. The CDR3 is 17 amino acids. For the CDR3, the DNA is TGTGCCAGCAGCTTCGCAGGACAGGGTTGGCAGAACACTGAAGCTTTCTTT. It translates to CASSFAGQGWQNTEAFF.

The rearrangement links TRBV19 to TRBJ1-6; D not resolved. CDR3 length equals 14 residues. V lost 4 bases to trimming and J lost 7 bases, with 11 bases between them. The germline V gene has CDR1 LNHDA and CDR2 SQIVND (reference sequence). The CDR3 DNA is TGTGCCAGTAGTAGCGGGCTATTCAATTCACCCCTCCACTTT. This sequence encodes CASSSGLFNSPLHF.

This chain uses TRBV19 with TRBJ1-5; D remains ambiguous. Germline CDR1 LNHDA, CDR2 SQIVND (reference sequence). Trimming took off 3 bases at V and 5 bases at J, with 8 bases between the two ends. The CDR3 consists of 13 residues. This chain's CDR3 is CASSITSDQPQHF. The DNA for the CDR3 is TGTGCCAGTAGTATCACTTCTGATCAGCCCCAGCATTTT.

The genes are TRBV2 and TRBJ1-5; no reliable D call. This CDR3 has 13 amino acids. V was cut by 6 bases and J by 7 bases, with 13 bases left in between. Germline CDR1 reads SNHLY; CDR2 reads FYNNEI. CDR3 sequence (DNA): TGTGCCAGCAGGACATTCCGGAACCAGCCCCAGCATTTT. Translating gives CASRTFRNQPQHF.

This chain connects TRBV19 to TRBJ2-1, with 9 bases that match TRBD2. Germline V gene data show CDR1 as LNHDA and CDR2 as SQIVND (reference sequence). This CDR3 contains 16 residues. V shed 5 bases and J 3 bases; nucleotides not matched to a gene: 8. CDR3 protein: CASSLSQTSGYNEQFF. The CDR3 nucleotides are TGTGCCAGTAGTTTGAGTCAGACTAGCGGCTACAATGAGCAGTTCTTC.

The chain combines TRBV7-2 with TRBJ1-1, with TRBD1 as a possible D gene (6 bases). The CDR3 contains 13 residues. Trimming cost V 5 bases and J 4 bases, with 11 bases left between them. The V gene's germline CDR1 is SGHTA and CDR2 FQGNSA. In DNA, the CDR3 is TGTGCCAGCAGCACCAACAGGGTCACTGAAGCTTTCTTT. It specifies CASSTNRVTEAFF.

The count of this clone is one. This CDR3 is CASSGPGESSYNSPLHF. The CDR3 region has the DNA TGTGCCAGCAGTGGACCAGGCGAGAGCTCCTATAATTCACCCCTCCACTTT. The rearrangement uses TRBV6-1 and TRBJ1-6; D is unresolved. The V and J ends lost 4 bases and 0 bases respectively, with 13 bases between them. Germline V gene lookup returns CDR1 MNHNS and CDR2 SASEGT. CDR3 size: 17 residues.

The chain recombines TRBV9 with TRBJ1-3; 9 bases are a match to TRBD1. The CDR3 consists of 15 residues. Germline V gene sequence: CDR1 SGDLS, CDR2 YYNGEE. V lost 3 bases to trimming and J lost 3 bases; unmatched junction nucleotides: 4. The CDR3 loop is CASSDGTGIGNTIYF. In DNA, the CDR3 is TGTGCCAGCAGCGACGGGACAGGGATTGGAAACACCATATATTTT.

The V and J genes are TRBV4-3 and TRBJ2-1; D call uncertain. From germline, CDR1 is LGHNA and CDR2 YSLEER. Trimming took 3 bases from V and 9 from J, leaving 12 bases between them. The CDR3 has 13 residues. The CDR3 DNA follows: TGCGCCAGCAGCCACTCCACGGTTCGTGAGCAGTTCTTC. Protein sequence: CASSHSTVREQFF.

This clone is a singleton in its sample. CDR3 sequence (DNA): TGTGCCAGCAGCTTATCGGTCAGAGGGCACACTGAAGCTTTCTTT. Amino acid sequence: CASSLSVRGHTEAFF. V is TRBV7-3 and J is TRBJ1-1; D not certain. V gave up 2 bases and J gave up 3 bases, with 13 bases separating them. The CDR3 is 15 residues long. CDR1 is SGHTA, CDR2 FQGTGA, per germline.

The genes are TRBV7-8 and TRBJ1-6; possible D gene TRBD1, 5 bases. CDR1 is SGHVS, CDR2 FQNEAQ, per germline. V lost 5 bases to trimming and J lost 5 bases, with 10 bases between them. The CDR3 spans 14 residues. CDR3 in amino acids: CASSPWGDNSPLHF. The CDR3 DNA is TGTGCCAGCAGCCCCTGGGGGGATAATTCACCCCTCCACTTT.

V usage is TRBV15 and J usage is TRBJ1-5; TRBD1 might be the D (5 bases). This CDR3 has 15 residues. Germline V gene sequence: CDR1 LNHNV, CDR2 YYDKDF (reference sequence). Trimming removed 5 bases from V and 5 bases from J, with 16 bases in between. The DNA of the CDR3 is TGTGCCACCAGCCGTCGTATTTCGGGGGATCAGCCCCAGCATTTT. Protein sequence: CATSRRISGDQPQHF.

V is TRBV28 and J is TRBJ2-1; 7 bases map to TRBD1. The CDR3 is 14 amino acids. Trimming removed 2 bases from V and 4 bases from J; junction bases left unmatched: 2. Germline V gives CDR1 MDHEN, CDR2 SYDVKM. The CDR3 here is CASSLIQGYNEQFF. The CDR3 nucleotides read TGTGCCAGCAGTTTAATACAGGGGTACAATGAGCAGTTCTTC.

J is TRBJ1-1 and V is TRBV19, with a weak D call TRBD1 (6 bases). CDR1 is LNHDA and CDR2 is SQIVND in the germline V gene (reference sequence). The V gene lost 3 bases and the J gene lost 3 bases, with 11 bases spanning the gap. This CDR3 is built from 14 residues. CDR3 DNA sequence: TGTGCCAGTAGTATTACAGGGCAAGACACTGAAGCTTTCTTT. Amino acid sequence: CASSITGQDTEAFF.

V gene TRBV7-3 combines with J gene TRBJ2-5, with TRBD1 matching over 7 bases. CDR1 and CDR2 from the germline V gene are SGHTA and FQGTGA. Losses at the gene ends were 4 bases for V and 7 bases for J; bases not matched to a gene: 9. CDR3 size: 14 residues. Here the CDR3 DNA reads TGTGCCAGCAGCTCGTTAGACAGGGAAGGGACCCAGTACTTC. Translated, it gives CASSSLDREGTQYF.

The V and J genes are TRBV2 and TRBJ2-1, with D unresolved. The germline V gene has CDR1 SNHLY and CDR2 FYNNEI. V was trimmed by 10 bases and J by 0 bases, leaving 16 bases between them. The CDR3 has 15 residues. The CDR3 DNA sequence: TGTGCCACCCTCCGAGACTCGTTCTCCTACAATGAGCAGTTCTTC. This gives the protein CATLRDSFSYNEQFF.

The V gene is TRBV13, the J gene TRBJ2-3; 11 bases align to TRBD2. The V and J ends lost 5 bases and 1 base, in that order; junction bases with no gene match: 2. Germline V lookup: CDR1 PRHDT, CDR2 FYEKMQ (reference sequence). This CDR3 is 15 amino acids long. This CDR3 is CASSPLAGGTDTQYF. The CDR3 bases are TGTGCCAGCAGCCCACTAGCGGGGGGCACAGATACGCAGTATTTT.

This clone was counted a single time. Here the CDR3 omits its conserved ending phenylalanine or tryptophan, so a read error is the likely source. This chain joins TRBV6-5 and TRBJ1-2; D not resolved. Germline V gene lookup returns CDR1 MNHEY and CDR2 SVGAGI. V was trimmed by 7 bases and J by 8 bases, leaving 8 bases between them. The CDR3 is 10 residues long. CDR3 protein: CASKGEGYTL. In DNA, the CDR3 is TGTGCCAGCAAGGGTGAGGGCTACACCCTC.

J is TRBJ2-7 and V is TRBV28; 10 bases fit TRBD2. The CDR3 is made up of 14 amino acids. Trimming cost V 5 bases and J 2 bases; bases outside gene matches: 3. Germline V lookup: CDR1 MDHEN, CDR2 SYDVKM. CDR3 in DNA: TGTGCCAGCAGTCTAGCGGGAGCCGCCTACGAGCAGTACTTC. Amino acids: CASSLAGAAYEQYF.

The chain links TRBV4-3 to TRBJ2-2; 8 bases align to TRBD2. Germline V lookup: CDR1 LGHNA, CDR2 YSLEER. The CDR3 totals 18 residues. V gave up 3 bases and J gave up 0 bases; unmatched junction bases: 9. In nucleotides, the CDR3 is TGCGCCAGCAGCCAGTTTTTACCGGGACTAGCGAACACCGGGGAGCTGTTTTTT. Translating it yields CASSQFLPGLANTGELFF.